This T cell receptor (beta chain) was identified during a study of quantifying T cell responses using KT2 cells. Study in general: TCR alpha and beta constant-region primers primed reverse transcription of RNA.

The germline CDR1 and CDR2 sequences are SGHTA and FQGNSA. CDR3 length: 10 residues. Deletions cut 3 bases from V and 7 bases from J, with 1 base between. This clonotype has a count of ten or more. KT2, a clone with a known TCR, was spiked into unfractionated PBMC. The cDNA 3' end received a ligated oligonucleotide with a UMI. An equimolar mix of RC1.1 and RC1.2 primed the beta chain across TRBC1 and TRBC2. TCRdb recomputed calls from the UMI-ligation and nested PCR reads with MiXCR, one row per CDR3 protein. This table has roughly 38,000 distinct CDR3 sequences, around 15% appearing once. This TCR was sampled from a human donor. The chain links TRBV7-2 to TRBJ2-1; D call uncertain. Sequencing input: PBMCs spiked with cells of the T cell clone KT2. CDR3: CASSFNEQFF. CDR3 in DNA: TGTGCCAGCAGCTTTAATGAGCAGTTCTTC.